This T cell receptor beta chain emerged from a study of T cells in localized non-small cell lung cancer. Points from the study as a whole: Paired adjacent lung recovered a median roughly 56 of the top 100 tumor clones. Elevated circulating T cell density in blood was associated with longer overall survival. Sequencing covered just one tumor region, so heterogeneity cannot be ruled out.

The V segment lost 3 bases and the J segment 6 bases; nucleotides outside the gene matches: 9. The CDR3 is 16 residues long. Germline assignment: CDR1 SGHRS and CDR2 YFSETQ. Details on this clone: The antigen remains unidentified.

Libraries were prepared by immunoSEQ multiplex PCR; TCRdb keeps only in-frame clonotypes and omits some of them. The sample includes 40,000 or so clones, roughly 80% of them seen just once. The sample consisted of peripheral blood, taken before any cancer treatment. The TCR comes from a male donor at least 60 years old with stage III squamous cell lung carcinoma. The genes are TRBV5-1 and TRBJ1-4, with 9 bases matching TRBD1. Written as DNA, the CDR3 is TGCGCCAGCAGCTCGGGACAGGGCAACTCCTATGAAAAACTGTTTTTT. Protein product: CASSSGQGNSYEKLFF.